This T cell receptor (beta chain) was profiled in a study of CD8 T cells in ankylosing spondylitis. General study results and limits: It was reported that disease-linked clones were significantly enriched in matched ankylosing spondylitis synovial fluid. Ankylosing spondylitis blood appeared to be characterized by a TCR beta motif of 8 or 9 highly homologous variants.

TCR beta libraries were made by quantitative 5'-RACE with molecular barcodes. TCRdb ran MiXCR on the 5' RACE reads and lists one entry per CDR3 protein. Counted here are under 250,000 distinct CDR3 sequences, approximately 30% occurring once; the ten biggest clones make up around 4.5%. About this clonotype: Its target is not known.

Trimming left V 0 bases short and J 10 bases short, with 10 bases between. There are 11 residues in the CDR3. Germline lookup yields CDR1 DFQATT and CDR2 SNEGSKA (reference sequence). This chain joins TRBV20-1 and TRBJ2-7; D ambiguous. The sequenced sample consisted of blood, either unsorted or a sorted T cell fraction (not recorded which). This receptor was obtained from a male donor with ankylosing spondylitis or in good health (not recorded which). CDR3 loop: CSARDMMEQYF. The CDR3 region has the DNA TGCAGTGCTAGAGATATGATGGAACAGTACTTC.